Each of the 21 T cell receptor beta chains below was sequenced from the same sample in a study of blood T cell repertoires in COVID-19. Repertoires were generated with immunoSEQ multiplex PCR, while TCRdb's copy carries only in-frame clones and drops some. The sample yields a few hundred thousand clones, about 90% seen once. Sequences were obtained from peripheral blood. These receptors all come from a man aged 18 to 30 with COVID-19, enrolled during active disease.

The V and J genes are TRBV7-8 and TRBJ1-1; 10 bases are shared with TRBD1. Germline CDR1 SGHVS, CDR2 FQNEAQ. V gave up 5 bases and J gave up 6 bases; unmatched junction bases: 6. This CDR3 is built from 14 residues. The CDR3 region has the DNA TGTGCCAGCAGCCTGACAGGGGGCTCCCCTGAAGCTTTCTTT. Translation: CASSLTGGSPEAFF.

This chain uses TRBV5-5 with TRBJ2-5; the D gene is possibly TRBD1 (6 bases). CDR3 length equals 14 residues. In germline, CDR1 is SGHKS, CDR2 YYEKEE (reference sequence). The V and J ends lost 3 bases and 0 bases respectively, with 9 bases between them. CDR3 region: CASSSDRYQETQYF. The DNA of the CDR3 is TGTGCCAGCAGCTCTGACAGGTACCAAGAGACCCAGTACTTC.

Here the CDR3 reads CASSESTVGTDTQYF. The CDR3 DNA reads as TGTGCCAGCAGTGAATCGACAGTAGGGACAGATACGCAGTATTTT. V gene TRBV2 combines with J gene TRBJ2-3; perhaps TRBD1 as D (5 bases). V was shortened by 2 bases and J by 3 bases, with 12 bases between the two germline ends. Germline V gene sequence: CDR1 SNHLY, CDR2 FYNNEI. The CDR3 runs 15 residues.

The chain is built from TRBV28 and TRBJ1-5; 10 bases fit TRBD1. The CDR3 is 14 amino acids. Germline V gene lookup returns CDR1 MDHEN and CDR2 SYDVKM. The J segment lost 8 bases and the V segment lost 5 bases, leaving 6 bases of the junction unmatched. The CDR3 DNA reads TGTGCCAGCAGTCGACAGGGGGCGATGGAGCCCCAGCATTTT. Encoded protein: CASSRQGAMEPQHF.

The V gene is TRBV6-5, the J gene TRBJ2-1; D may be TRBD1 (5 bases). Germline lookup yields CDR1 MNHEY and CDR2 SVGAGI. The germline V and J ends were trimmed by 6 bases and 4 bases, with 10 bases remaining between them. The CDR3 runs to 13 residues. This CDR3 is CASRGTGYNEQFF. CDR3 nucleotide sequence: TGTGCCAGCAGGGGAACAGGTTACAATGAGCAGTTCTTC.

V is TRBV3-1 (or the pseudogene TRBV3-2) and J is TRBJ2-2, with a tentative D call TRBD2 (6 bases). Trimming left V 3 bases short and J 7 bases short, with 6 bases between. The CDR3 contains 12 residues. Looked up from germline, CDR1 is LGHDT and CDR2 is YNNKEL (reference sequence). The CDR3 loop is CASSHGSGELFF. The CDR3 DNA reads as TGTGCCAGCAGCCACGGGAGCGGGGAGCTGTTTTTT.

This rearrangement joins TRBV2 to TRBJ2-2, with a weak D call TRBD1 (5 bases). There are 14 residues in the CDR3. CDR1 is SNHLY and CDR2 is FYNNEI in the germline V gene. The V gene lost 4 bases and the J gene lost 3 bases, with 9 bases spanning the gap. CDR3 sequence (DNA): TGTGCCAGCAGTGCTCAGGGTCACACCGGGGAGCTGTTTTTT. It encodes CASSAQGHTGELFF. The full variable domain, completed using reference TRBV2 and TRBJ2-2, is EPEVTQTPSHQVTQMGQEVILRCVPISNHLYFYWYRQILGQKVEFLVSFYNNEISEKSEIFDDQFSVERPDGSNFTLKIRSTKLEDSAMYFCASSAQGHTGELFFGEGSRLTVL.

The V call is TRBV2, the J call TRBJ1-6; a weak D match, TRBD1 (5 bases). From germline, CDR1 is SNHLY and CDR2 FYNNEI. Trimming cost V 6 bases and J 4 bases, with 16 bases left between them. The CDR3 loop spans 16 amino acids. The CDR3 is CASRFQQELYNSPLHF. The CDR3 nucleotides are TGTGCCAGCAGGTTTCAACAGGAGCTTTATAATTCACCCCTCCACTTT. The whole variable domain, filled in from reference TRBV2 and TRBJ1-6, reads EPEVTQTPSHQVTQMGQEVILRCVPISNHLYFYWYRQILGQKVEFLVSFYNNEISEKSEIFDDQFSVERPDGSNFTLKIRSTKLEDSAMYFCASRFQQELYNSPLHFGNGTRLTVT.

This chain joins TRBV11-2 and TRBJ1-2, with 7 nucleotides matching TRBD1. Per germline, CDR1 SGHAT and CDR2 FQNNGV. The CDR3 loop spans 13 amino acids. J gave up 4 bases and V 4 bases, and 3 bases lay outside the gene matches. CDR3 in amino acids: CASSSDRTYGYTF. CDR3 coding DNA: TGTGCCAGCAGCTCGGACAGGACCTATGGCTACACCTTC.

This chain uses TRBV25-1 with TRBJ1-1; a possible D gene is TRBD1 (6 bases). The CDR3 has 14 residues. In germline, CDR1 is MGHDK, CDR2 SYGVNS. The V and J ends lost 4 bases and 4 bases respectively, with 13 bases between them. CDR3 loop: CASSALGGGTEAFF. DNA of the CDR3: TGTGCCAGCAGTGCCCTGGGAGGGGGCACTGAAGCTTTCTTT.

CDR3 amino acids: CASSSQTSGGGYTF. For the CDR3, the DNA is TGCGCCAGCAGCTCGCAAACTTCAGGGGGTGGCTACACCTTC. The chain carries TRBV5-1 and TRBJ1-2; TRBD1 matches 7 bases. Germline V gives CDR1 SGHRS, CDR2 YFSETQ. V gave up 3 bases and J gave up 7 bases; unmatched junction bases: 9. The CDR3 totals 14 residues. Full variable domain (remainder filled in from reference TRBV5-1 and TRBJ1-2): KAGVTQTPRYLIKTRGQQVTLSCSPISGHRSVSWYQQTPGQGLQFLFEYFSETQRNKGNFPGRFSGRQFSNSRSEMNVSTLELGDSALYLCASSSQTSGGGYTFGSGTRLTVV.

V and J are TRBV4-1 and TRBJ2-7; 9 bases align to TRBD2. Germline V gene data show CDR1 as MGHRA and CDR2 as YSYEKL. The V gene end was trimmed by 0 bases and the J gene end by 4 bases; junction bases not matched to a gene: 7. The CDR3 has 16 residues. CDR3 loop: CASSQDLREGRYEQYF. CDR3 sequence (DNA): TGCGCCAGCAGCCAAGATTTGCGGGAGGGTCGGTACGAGCAGTACTTC.

The chain carries TRBV7-2 and TRBJ2-7; perhaps TRBD1 as D (6 bases). V shed 5 bases and J shed 3 bases, with 14 bases lying between them. The germline V gene has CDR1 SGHTA and CDR2 FQGNSA. The CDR3 extends over 14 amino acids. CDR3 coding DNA: TGTGCCAGCAGCATACGAGGGGGATTCTACGAGCAGTACTTC. It specifies CASSIRGGFYEQYF.

The J gene is TRBJ2-1, the V gene TRBV5-6; 8 bases map to TRBD2. V lost 2 bases, J lost 7 bases, and 5 bases stayed unmatched. The CDR3 covers 14 residues. Germline CDR1 SGHDT, CDR2 YYEEEE. The CDR3 here is CASSFGTSLNEQFF. CDR3 bases: TGTGCCAGCAGCTTTGGGACTAGTCTGAATGAGCAGTTCTTC.

J is TRBJ2-1 and V is TRBV5-1, with a tentative D call TRBD1 (6 bases). The germline V gene encodes CDR1 SGHRS and CDR2 YFSETQ. This CDR3 comprises 21 residues. V was clipped by 0 bases and J by 3 bases, with 28 bases between them. DNA of the CDR3: TGCGCCAGCAGCTTGGGTCCCAGGGGTGGGCAGTGGAGCAGTGGCTACAATGAGCAGTTCTTC. Residues: CASSLGPRGGQWSSGYNEQFF.

The chain has TRBV5-4 and TRBJ2-7; TRBD1 agrees at 7 bases. V gave up 6 bases and J gave up 7 bases; unmatched junction bases: 13. CDR3 size: 14 residues. CDR1 and CDR2 from the germline V gene are SGHNT and YYREEE (reference sequence). This chain's CDR3 is CASTEGDSRREQYF. CDR3 nucleotides: TGTGCCAGCACCGAGGGGGACAGCCGGAGGGAGCAGTACTTC.

This clone was counted between two and nine times. This chain uses TRBV30 with TRBJ1-6; D unclear. Trimming took off 5 bases at V and 10 bases at J, with 9 bases between the two ends. This CDR3 is built from 11 residues. CDR1 is GTSNPN and CDR2 is SVGIG in the germline V gene (reference sequence). CDR3 DNA: TGTGCCTGGGGTTCGGTATCACCCCTCCACTTT. Its protein is CAWGSVSPLHF.

Note on this clone: One junction end does not reproduce the germline sequence, and a read error may be involved. V and J are TRBV6-1 and TRBJ1-5; 7 positions match TRBD1. The V gene's germline CDR1 is MNHNS and CDR2 SASEGT. The CDR3 has 14 amino acids. This CDR3 is CASREGTANQPQHF. The CDR3 region has the DNA TGTGCCAGCAGGGAAGGGACAGCCAATCAGCCCCAGCATTTT.

The chain employs TRBV23-1 and TRBJ2-5, with 7 bases fitting TRBD2. TRBV23-1 is filed as an ORF, its function uncertain. The CDR3 runs to 14 residues. The V segment lost 6 bases and the J segment 0 bases; nucleotides outside the gene matches: 4. In nucleotides, the CDR3 is TGCGCCAGCAGGGAGGGAGGGCACCAAGAGACCCAGTACTTC. Translating it yields CASREGGHQETQYF.

Of note for this clone: The sample carries other DNA sequences with the same CDR3. The V and J genes are TRBV2 and TRBJ2-7, with D tentatively TRBD1 (5 bases). The germline V and J ends were trimmed by 4 bases and 4 bases, with 5 bases remaining between them. The CDR3 length is 11 residues. CDR1 is SNHLY, CDR2 FYNNEI, per germline. The CDR3: CASSGQYEQYF. CDR3 bases: TGTGCCAGCAGTGGACAGTACGAGCAGTACTTC.

This clone was recorded many times. The identical CDR3 is also encoded by other nucleotide sequences in the sample. The chain recombines TRBV27 with TRBJ1-1; D is uncertain. CDR1 and CDR2 (germline): MNHEY, SMNVEV (reference sequence). This CDR3 is 13 amino acids long. Trimming removed 4 bases at V and 1 base at J, with 7 bases between. CDR3 loop: CASSSRQNTEAFF. CDR3 DNA sequence: TGTGCCAGCAGTTCCCGACAGAACACTGAAGCTTTCTTT.